This entry lists 18 T cell receptor beta chains sequenced from one sample in a study of blood T cells in healthy people across ages (dated by TCRdb to between 2014 and 2016). Libraries came from 5' RACE. Sequencing instrument: Illumina HiSeq 2500. A second PCR of roughly 6 to 12 cycles was performed with a sample-barcoded 5' primer and a J-beta primer mix. Using fastp at Q25 and MiXCR, TCRdb reprocessed the public reads and kept productive beta chains. All rows with the same CDR3 protein become a single entry with the most common DNA and genes. The sample table lists roughly 1.5 million distinct CDR3 sequences, 42% of them with a count of one. 4% of the sample is held by the ten biggest clonotypes. The specimen sequenced was blood. The receptors shown here come from a woman aged 18-30 years in good health.

In this sample, this clonotype turned up a few times. An end of the junction does not agree with germline; a read error may underlie this. This chain joins TRBV13 and TRBJ2-3; 9 nucleotides agree with TRBD2. There are 16 residues in the CDR3. CDR1 is PRHDT and CDR2 is FYEKMQ in the germline V gene (reference sequence). The CDR3 region is CDSSLMAGGNTDTQYF. The CDR3 DNA reads TGTGACAGCAGCTTAATGGCGGGGGGGAACACAGATACGCAGTATTTT.

V is TRBV20-1 and J is TRBJ1-2; 11 bases fit TRBD1. Looked up from germline, CDR1 is DFQATT and CDR2 is SNEGSKA (reference sequence). The CDR3 loop spans 15 amino acids. After removal of 2 bases from V and 6 bases from J, the junction contained 8 bases not matched to a gene. CDR3 sequence (DNA): TGCAGTGCTAGACCGGACAGGGGGCGCGGTGATGGCTACACCTTC. Residues: CSARPDRGRGDGYTF.

The chain employs TRBV12-3 or TRBV12-4 and TRBJ1-1, with D possibly matching TRBD1 (6 bases). The CDR3 spans 14 residues. Trimming shortened V by 6 bases and J by 0 bases, and 11 bases separated the two germline ends. The CDR3 protein is CASRRGHMNTEAFF. The CDR3 nucleotides read TGTGCCAGCAGGCGGGGACACATGAACACTGAAGCTTTCTTT.

The V and J genes are TRBV11-2 and TRBJ2-1; 9 bases are a match to TRBD1. The CDR3 consists of 13 residues. Trimming cost V 7 bases and J 8 bases; bases outside gene matches: 6. Germline values: CDR1 SGHAT, CDR2 FQNNGV. CDR3 sequence reads: CASNRDRADEQFF. CDR3 sequence (DNA): TGTGCCAGCAACCGGGACAGGGCAGATGAGCAGTTCTTC. The full variable domain, in which reference TRBV11-2 and TRBJ2-1 provide the parts outside the CDR3, is EAGVAQSPRYKIIEKRQSVAFWCNPISGHATLYWYQQILGQGPKLLIQFQNNGVVDDSQLPKDRFSAERLKGVDSTLKIQPAKLEDSAVYLCASNRDRADEQFFGPGTRLTVL.

On this clonotype itself: This may stem from a read error, because a much larger clone lies one nucleotide away. The chain carries TRBV6-6 and TRBJ2-3; perhaps TRBD1 as D (5 bases). The CDR3 loop spans 13 amino acids. Germline CDR1 reads MNHNY; CDR2 reads SVGAGI (reference sequence). V was trimmed by 6 bases and J by 1 base, leaving 8 bases between them. The CDR3 spells CASSRDCTDTQYF. CDR3 sequence (DNA): TGTGCCAGCAGCAGGGATTGCACAGATACGCAGTATTTT.

The chain couples TRBV9 to TRBJ1-2; D might be TRBD1 (5 bases). This CDR3 region has 16 residues. Trimming left V 0 bases short and J 9 bases short, with 21 bases between. CDR1 and CDR2 from the germline V gene are SGDLS and YYNGEE. The CDR3 DNA is TGTGCCAGCAGCGTAGCTGGGACCCAAAAGTTGATGAGCTACACCTTC. It encodes CASSVAGTQKLMSYTF. The full variable domain, with the rest looked up from reference TRBV9 and TRBJ1-2, is DSGVTQTPKHLITATGQRVTLRCSPRSGDLSVYWYQQSLDQGLQFLIQYYNGEERAKGNILERFSAQQFPDLHSELNLSSLELGDSALYFCASSVAGTQKLMSYTFGSGTRLTVV.

This chain links TRBV12-3 or TRBV12-4 with TRBJ2-3; 8 nucleotides line up with TRBD1. V was pared by 4 bases and J by 2 bases, with 5 bases of the junction left unmatched. The CDR3 length is 15 residues. CDR3 nucleotides: TGTGCCAGCAGTTCACGACAGGGGAACACAGATACGCAGTATTTT. Amino acid sequence: CASSSRQGNTDTQYF.

V is TRBV28 and J is TRBJ2-5; D is possibly TRBD1 or TRBD2 (5 bases each). Germline lookup yields CDR1 MDHEN and CDR2 SYDVKM. This CDR3 is 12 amino acids long. Trimming cost V 5 bases and J 5 bases, with 9 bases left between them. The chain's CDR3 is CASSGTVETQYF. CDR3 DNA sequence: TGTGCCAGCAGTGGGACCGTCGAGACCCAGTACTTC.

The chain combines TRBV7-4 with TRBJ2-1; TRBD2 aligns across 7 bases. With 3 bases clipped from V and 7 bases from J, the junction kept 9 bases outside the gene matches. Germline values: CDR1 SGHVT, CDR2 SQSDAQ. This CDR3 contains 15 residues. CDR3 bases: TGTGCCAGCAGCTTCCTCCGGACTAGTGTTAATGAGCAGTTCTTC. The encoded protein is CASSFLRTSVNEQFF.

Only a few counts were recorded for this clonotype. The chain carries TRBV20-1 and TRBJ1-2; maybe TRBD1 (6 bases). Germline V lookup: CDR1 DFQATT, CDR2 SNEGSKA (reference sequence). The CDR3 spans 16 residues. Trimming took off 0 bases at V and 2 bases at J, with 16 bases between the two ends. Written as DNA, the CDR3 is TGCAGTGCTAGAGAAAGGGGCCTTACAGGGAACTATGGCTACACCTTC. Its protein is CSARERGLTGNYGYTF.

This clonotype was recorded a few times. The chain has TRBV27 and TRBJ2-2; D is unclear. Germline V lookup: CDR1 MNHEY, CDR2 SMNVEV (reference sequence). The germline V and J ends were trimmed by 6 bases and 7 bases, with 12 bases remaining between them. This CDR3 spans 13 amino acids. CDR3 bases: TGTGCCAGCAGCTTACATTCGGGCGGGGAGCTGTTTTTT. This encodes CASSLHSGGELFF.

The genes are TRBV9 and TRBJ1-2, with unresolved D. Germline CDR1 SGDLS, CDR2 YYNGEE. CDR3 length: 14 amino acids. V lost 0 bases and J lost 5, with 11 bases in between. The CDR3 region has the DNA TGTGCCAGCAGCGTAGCGTCCCGTGAATATGGCTACACCTTC. Its protein product is CASSVASREYGYTF. The complete variable domain, with remaining parts taken from reference TRBV9 and TRBJ1-2, reads DSGVTQTPKHLITATGQRVTLRCSPRSGDLSVYWYQQSLDQGLQFLIQYYNGEERAKGNILERFSAQQFPDLHSELNLSSLELGDSALYFCASSVASREYGYTFGSGTRLTVV.

The chain carries TRBV4-3 and TRBJ2-1; TRBD2 matches at 8 bases. The end of the DNA is better explained by TRBJ2-7, so the J call may be wrong. Germline CDR1 and CDR2: LGHNA and YSLEER. The CDR3 consists of 16 residues. CDR3 sequence: CASSQLAGSSYNEQYF. DNA of the CDR3: TGCGCCAGCAGCCAATTAGCGGGGAGCTCCTACAATGAGCAGTACTTC.

This clonotype has ten or more counts. The chain is built from TRBV7-2 and TRBJ2-1; maybe TRBD1 (5 bases). The CDR3 loop spans 13 amino acids. CDR1 and CDR2 from the germline V gene are SGHTA and FQGNSA. V was trimmed by 5 bases and J by 9 bases, leaving 14 bases between them. In nucleotides, the CDR3 is TGTGCCAGCAGCGTAGGGGAATTCCGTGAGCAGTTCTTC. Translated, it gives CASSVGEFREQFF.

CDR3 sequence reads: CASSPGPLFYEQYF. The CDR3 DNA reads TGTGCCAGCAGTCCGGGGCCCCTTTTCTACGAGCAGTACTTC. The chain is built from TRBV28 and TRBJ2-5; either TRBD1 or TRBD2 may fit D (5 bases each). Matching the DNA end better, TRBJ2-7 makes the J call doubtful. Germline V gene sequence: CDR1 MDHEN, CDR2 SYDVKM. The CDR3 contains 14 residues.

The rearrangement joins TRBV20-1 to TRBJ1-1; 8 bases are a match to TRBD1. Trimming cost V 3 bases and J 10 bases; bases outside gene matches: 4. Per germline, CDR1 DFQATT and CDR2 SNEGSKA (reference sequence). The CDR3 covers 11 residues. CDR3 protein: CSARDRVGAFF. The CDR3 DNA is TGCAGTGCTAGGGACAGGGTCGGAGCTTTCTTT.

The chain links TRBV20-1 to TRBJ2-5; TRBD1 or TRBD2 may be the D gene (5 bases each). Trimming shortened V by 0 bases and J by 11 bases, and 25 bases separated the two germline ends. CDR1 is DFQATT and CDR2 is SNEGSKA in the germline V gene (reference sequence). This CDR3 has 16 amino acids. CDR3 sequence (DNA): TGCAGTGCTAGAGATCCGGCCGCGCAAGGGGACGATGAGCAGTACTTC. It codes for CSARDPAAQGDDEQYF.

Concerning this clonotype: Since a much larger clone is just one base distant, this may be a read error. This rearrangement joins TRBV20-1 to TRBJ2-4; weak D call: TRBD2 (6 bases). Germline loops: CDR1 DFQATT, CDR2 SNEGSKA (reference sequence). The CDR3 totals 15 residues. The CDR3 coding sequence is TGCAGTGCTAGCCCAGGCAAACTAGCCAAAAACACTCAGTACTTC. Translating gives CSASPGKLAKNTQYF.